This T cell receptor beta chain was captured in a study of Ad26.COV2.S vaccination and SARS-CoV-2 variants (dated by TCRdb to the early 2020s). In terms of the full investigation: Vaccine-arm donors came from COV1001, a multicentre, randomized, double-blind, placebo-controlled phase I-IIa trial of Ad26.COV2.S in healthy adults. Throughout the experiments and outcome assessment, investigators stayed blinded to trial group allocation. The TCR-sequenced set comprised about 32 samples: around 20 Ad26.COV2.S vaccine recipients, 5 placebo recipients and 8 SARS-CoV-2 convalescent individuals. Participants in the trial were split at random into five groups of five each, receiving low-dose or high-dose Ad26.COV2.S once or twice, or else placebo on both occasions. Sequencing of the TCRbeta repertoire served to evaluate the specificity and breadth of SARS-CoV-2-reactive T cell receptors following Ad26.COV2.S vaccination. Ad26.COV2.S was administered intramuscularly at a dose of 5x10^10 or 1x10^11 viral particles, either as one shot or as two shots given 56 days apart.

According to the study, the label for this sample's treatment or condition signals: around 19 received Ad26.COV2.S at low or high dose, single or two shots; several received placebo; per-sample allocation not given. Repertoires of vaccine and placebo recipients were sequenced from samples collected on day 63 after the first injection. In Cohort 1b, 25 adults aged 18-55 years were enrolled at a single site in Boston, USA, between 29 July and 7 August 2020. As a vaccine, Ad26.COV2.S was a replication-incompetent adenovirus type 26 vector that expressed a prefusion-stabilized SARS-CoV-2 spike protein derived from the original Wuhan strain. Trimming accounts for 4 bases at V and 6 bases at J, while the number of junction bases matched to no gene is 5. The germline V gene (reference sequence) supplies CDR1 SEHNR and CDR2 FQNEAQ. From cysteine to phenylalanine, the CDR3 is 15 amino acids long. The DNA shown is the 45-base CDR3, in frame from base 1.

Overall study outcomes, separate from this receptor: Substantial breadth of spike-specific CD8+ and CD4+ T cell responses was reported after vaccination. The study was not powered for comparison of responses between vaccine doses or regimens. The authors noted that the TCR breadth and depth analyses may have underestimated total T cell responses. Higher spike-specific TCR breadth was observed in Ad26.COV2.S recipients than in placebo recipients (P = 0.0014). Vaccine and placebo recipients had similar non-spike TCR breadth, a finding consistent with the vaccine containing only spike.

The immunoSEQ Assay was the method used to sequence TCRbeta CDR3 regions. After extraction, genomic DNA underwent amplification by bias-controlled multiplex PCR, followed by high-throughput sequencing. In the original analysis: To quantify the absolute abundance of each unique TCRbeta CDR3 region, sequences were collapsed and filtered. Usable DNA was measured by amplifying reference genes present in all nucleated cells, and TCRbeta template counts were normalized to that usable DNA to estimate T cell fraction. Repertoire TCRs were annotated as SARS-CoV-2-specific when V gene, CDR3 amino acid sequence and J gene were exactly matched to a known reactive TCR set. The reference SARS-CoV-2 TCR set came from MIRA and was filtered for enrichment in COVID-19-positive ImmuneCODE repertoires, removing public or cross-reactive TCRs. Using the MIRA antigens, annotated TCRs were further analysed by specific ORF or by position within an ORF. Breadth was defined as the number of annotated unique rearrangements divided by the total number of unique productive rearrangements, and depth was defined as the summed frequency of the annotated unique rearrangements. Two-sided Wilcoxon rank-sum tests were used to compare TCR breadth between groups. Here the immuneACCESS table is served through TCRdb, limited to in-frame sequences with V and J called. Missing clones are a known gap in these copies; in checked studies unresolved V genes cover under half, and the rest lacks a known reason. The D gene and trimming were derived from the DNA, and the V and J assignments and clone size from that table. This sample gives approximately 460,000 clones in total; roughly nine tenths of them show up just once. Of the sample, 1.7% is held by the ten largest clones.

Details on this clone: Its antigen target is currently unknown. No quality values exist for individual bases; no much larger clone is one base distant.

Specimen: peripheral blood, collected in a trial of Ad26.COV2.S vaccine versus placebo. The receptor comes from a person aged 18 to 59 who received the Ad26.COV2.S COVID-19 vaccine or a placebo. The chain uses TRBV7-9 and TRBJ2-2, with 10 junctional bases fitting TRBD2. CDR3 reads: CASSSIAGGPGELFF. The nucleotide sequence is given as TGTGCCAGCAGCTCCATAGCGGGAGGCCCCGGGGAGCTGTTTTTT.